Listed below are T cell receptor beta chains from one sample, sequenced in a study of T cell repertoires in cytomegalovirus infection. TCRdb reprocessed the reads with MiXCR, giving one entry per CDR3 protein. The top ten clones hold roughly 8.9% of a sample with more than 250,000 distinct CDR3 sequences, roughly 15% of them seen once. The sequencing sample was made of PBMCs. All receptors derive from a human donor in good health (CMV status not recorded). Some clones in this sample may be carry-over from other donors' samples. Each CDR3 is given with its conserved first and last residue. The order of the fields is CDR3 protein, CDR3 DNA, clone size, V gene, J gene, CDR3 length, D gene. D genes are given only for firm matches. Clone sizes are given selectively: once, few, many, or a class where the clone is expanded.

cdr3_aa: CASSQGTVNTEAFF; cdr3_nt: TGTGCCAGCAGCCAAGGGACAGTCAACACTGAAGCTTTCTTT; clone_size: -; v_call: TRBV3-1; j_call: TRBJ1-1; cdr3_length: 14; d_call: -
cdr3_aa: CASSPRASGQETQYF; cdr3_nt: TGCGCCAGCAGCCCTAGGGCTAGCGGACAAGAGACCCAGTACTTC; clone_size: many; v_call: TRBV5-1; j_call: TRBJ2-5; cdr3_length: 15; d_call: TRBD2
cdr3_aa: CASSGILQETQYF; cdr3_nt: TGTGCCAGCAGTGGTATCTTGCAAGAGACCCAGTACTTC; clone_size: few; v_call: TRBV2; j_call: TRBJ2-5; cdr3_length: 13; d_call: -
cdr3_aa: CASSLGGTSSIQYF; cdr3_nt: TGTGCCAGCAGCTTAGGGGGGACTAGCAGCATTCAGTACTTC; clone_size: many; v_call: TRBV7-2; j_call: TRBJ2-4; cdr3_length: 14; d_call: TRBD2
cdr3_aa: CASSPQTGYGYTF; cdr3_nt: TGTGCCAGTAGTCCCCAGACAGGTTATGGCTACACCTTC; clone_size: few; v_call: TRBV19; j_call: TRBJ1-2; cdr3_length: 13; d_call: -
cdr3_aa: CASSALRRGALADRLRQETQYF; cdr3_nt: TGTGCCAGCAGCGCCCTTAGAAGGGGGGCCCTCGCGGACCGGCTTCGCCAAGAGACCCAGTACTTC; clone_size: many; v_call: TRBV7-9; j_call: TRBJ2-5; cdr3_length: 22; d_call: -
cdr3_aa: CASSEQPTGPQHF; cdr3_nt: TGTGCCAGCAGTGAACAGCCCACGGGGCCCCAGCATTTT; clone_size: few; v_call: TRBV2; j_call: TRBJ1-5; cdr3_length: 13; d_call: -
cdr3_aa: CASSEVDSRVVNTEAFF; cdr3_nt: TGTGCCAGCAGTGAAGTGGACTCCAGGGTCGTGAACACTGAAGCTTTCTTT; clone_size: -; v_call: TRBV2; j_call: TRBJ1-1; cdr3_length: 17; d_call: -
cdr3_aa: CSVLRLTGNTEAFF; cdr3_nt: TGCAGCGTTCTTAGACTGACAGGTAACACTGAAGCTTTCTTT; clone_size: -; v_call: TRBV29-1; j_call: TRBJ1-1; cdr3_length: 14; d_call: -
cdr3_aa: CASSKEPDRSFGEQYF; cdr3_nt: TGTGCCAGCAGCAAAGAGCCGGACAGAAGTTTCGGCGAGCAGTACTTC; clone_size: many; v_call: TRBV4-2; j_call: TRBJ2-7; cdr3_length: 16; d_call: -
cdr3_aa: CASSRYEMSTDTQYF; cdr3_nt: TGCGCCAGCAGCCGGTACGAAATGAGCACAGATACGCAGTATTTT; clone_size: -; v_call: TRBV4-1; j_call: TRBJ2-3; cdr3_length: 15; d_call: -
cdr3_aa: CASSQGRSVSNYGYTF; cdr3_nt: TGCGCCAGCAGCCAAGGGCGGAGCGTATCTAACTATGGCTACACCTTC; clone_size: -; v_call: TRBV4-1; j_call: TRBJ1-2; cdr3_length: 16; d_call: -
cdr3_aa: CASSPSAVEQFF; cdr3_nt: TGTGCCAGCAGCCCCTCCGCGGTTGAGCAGTTCTTC; clone_size: -; v_call: TRBV6-5; j_call: TRBJ2-1; cdr3_length: 12; d_call: -
cdr3_aa: CASNQRASSEQFF; cdr3_nt: TGTGCCAGCAACCAACGGGCCTCATCGGAGCAGTTCTTC; clone_size: many; v_call: TRBV7-2; j_call: TRBJ2-1; cdr3_length: 13; d_call: -
cdr3_aa: CSVVQGNTDTQYF; cdr3_nt: TGCAGCGTTGTACAGGGGAATACAGATACGCAGTATTTT; clone_size: -; v_call: TRBV29-1; j_call: TRBJ2-3; cdr3_length: 13; d_call: TRBD1
cdr3_aa: CASRDGGSYEQYF; cdr3_nt: TGTGCCAGTCGGGACGGAGGGTCCTACGAGCAGTACTTC; clone_size: many; v_call: TRBV7-6; j_call: TRBJ2-7; cdr3_length: 13; d_call: -